The clone carrying this TCR beta chain was found a few times. Its cognate antigen is unknown. The data were obtained in a study of T-cell reconstitution after alpha-beta-depleted transplantation in children. Study findings and constraints: A year post-transplant, T-cell counts and diversity derived mostly from newly produced T cells. The study reportedly traced alpha-beta T cells about two months after transplant to several hundred expanded graft clones.

Preparation of the TCRbeta library used unique molecular identifiers. TCRdb re-analysed the PCR reads in MiXCR, keeping a single row per CDR3 protein. The sample consists of 500,000 to 750,000 distinct CDR3 sequences, roughly 13% of them appearing once. The CDR3 spans 19 residues. In germline, CDR1 is SGHRS, CDR2 YFSETQ. J lost 0 bases, V lost 1 base, and 5 bases had no gene match. This clonotype was sampled from a male patient aged 5 to 17 who had a stem cell transplant for acute myeloid leukemia, so the T cells may come from the graft donor. V usage is TRBV5-1 and J usage is TRBJ2-1; 15 nucleotides line up with TRBD2. The source material was PBMCs, mostly from graft donor cells, sampled 360 days after TCRalphabeta/CD19-depleted stem cell transplant. The CDR3 DNA reads as TGCGCCAGCAGCTTGCCGGGACTAGCGGGAGGCTCCTCCTACAATGAGCAGTTCTTC. Translation: CASSLPGLAGGSSYNEQFF.